The 6 T cell receptor beta chains listed next were all sequenced from one sample in a study of graft-versus-host responses after intestinal transplantation. Their antigen targets remain unknown. Profiling relied on immunoSEQ multiplex PCR, and the TCRdb table lists in-frame clones only, not all of them. The sample shows tens of thousands of clones, roughly nine tenths of them seen only once. The material was unstimulated CD8+ T cells sorted from spleen or lymph node cells, obtained before intestinal transplant. Receptors originate from a human donor who received an intestinal transplant.

The chain has TRBV28 and TRBJ2-1; tentative D call: TRBD2 (6 bases). V dropped 6 bases and J dropped 0 bases, with 12 bases sitting between them. This CDR3 has 15 residues. The germline CDR1 and CDR2 sequences are MDHEN and SYDVKM. This CDR3 reads CASRHGGNSYNEQFF. Written as DNA, the CDR3 is TGTGCCAGCAGACACGGGGGAAACTCCTACAATGAGCAGTTCTTC.

The chain uses TRBV6-4 and TRBJ2-1; no definite D call. Trimming took off 10 bases at V and 1 base at J, with 14 bases between the two ends. CDR3 length: 14 residues. The germline CDR1 and CDR2 sequences are MRHNA and SNTAGT. CDR3 nucleotides: TGTGCCACCAAACTGACTGAATCCTACAATGAGCAGTTCTTC. It yields the protein CATKLTESYNEQFF.

In the case of this clone: Other DNA sequences in the same sample also yield this CDR3. This sequence joins TRBV4-1 and TRBJ2-7; 7 nucleotides match TRBD1. Germline V gene lookup returns CDR1 MGHRA and CDR2 YSYEKL. The J segment lost 2 bases and the V segment lost 2 bases, leaving 3 bases of the junction unmatched. The CDR3 is made up of 14 amino acids. CDR3 amino acids: CASSQRTGAYEQYF. The CDR3 coding sequence is TGCGCCAGCAGCCAAAGGACAGGTGCCTACGAGCAGTACTTC.

The rearrangement uses TRBV5-6 and TRBJ2-5, with D uncertain. V lost 0 bases, J lost 1 base, and 10 bases lay in between. Germline V gene sequence: CDR1 SGHDT, CDR2 YYEEEE. The CDR3 extends over 15 amino acids. The CDR3 spells CASSLAQASQETQYF. The CDR3 nucleotides are TGTGCCAGCAGCTTGGCCCAAGCCTCCCAAGAGACCCAGTACTTC.

This chain uses TRBV27 with TRBJ2-7, with a weak D call TRBD2 (5 bases). The germline V and J ends were trimmed by 5 bases and 4 bases, with 12 bases remaining between them. The CDR3 loop spans 13 amino acids. The germline V gene has CDR1 MNHEY and CDR2 SMNVEV (reference sequence). CDR3 in amino acids: CASSTDSGYEQYF. In DNA form, the CDR3 reads TGTGCCAGCAGTACCGACTCGGGGTACGAGCAGTACTTC.

This clone has just one count. This chain uses TRBV7-8 with TRBJ2-7, with a tentative D call TRBD1 (5 bases). The germline gives CDR1 SGHVS, CDR2 FQNEAQ. The CDR3 extends over 11 amino acids. With 5 bases removed from V and 4 bases from J, the gap between germline ends came to 6 bases. The CDR3, as DNA: TGTGCCAGCAGCCCAGGGTACGAGCAGTACTTC. It is translated as CASSPGYEQYF.